This T cell receptor (beta chain) was documented in a study of blood T cell repertoires in COVID-19. Study-wide context: COVID-19 samples, acute and convalescent, were from the United States, Italy and Spain. T cells, B-cell-depleted T cells, or PBMCs provided the cDNA or gDNA that served as material.

Per the original methods: Nucleated cell counts were estimated from reference gene primer amplification. The method was immunoSEQ multiplex PCR; TCRdb's version includes in-frame clones alone and lacks a portion of them. The DNA was the basis for D and trimming; V, J and clone size are from that table. The table lists tens of thousands of clones, 88% of them singletons. Unmatched junction bases numbered 8, after V lost 4 bases and J lost 4 bases. In germline, CDR1 is SGHNT, CDR2 YYREEE (reference sequence). The CDR3 is 17 residues long. The source material was peripheral blood. V gene TRBV5-4 combines with J gene TRBJ2-7; the match to TRBD2 covers 16 bases. This TCR was sampled from a human donor with active COVID-19. The donor label of this sample is uncertain. The CDR3 region is CASSAGLAGGGAYEQYF. DNA of the CDR3: TGTGCCAGCAGCGCGGGACTAGCGGGAGGGGGGGCATACGAGCAGTACTTC.